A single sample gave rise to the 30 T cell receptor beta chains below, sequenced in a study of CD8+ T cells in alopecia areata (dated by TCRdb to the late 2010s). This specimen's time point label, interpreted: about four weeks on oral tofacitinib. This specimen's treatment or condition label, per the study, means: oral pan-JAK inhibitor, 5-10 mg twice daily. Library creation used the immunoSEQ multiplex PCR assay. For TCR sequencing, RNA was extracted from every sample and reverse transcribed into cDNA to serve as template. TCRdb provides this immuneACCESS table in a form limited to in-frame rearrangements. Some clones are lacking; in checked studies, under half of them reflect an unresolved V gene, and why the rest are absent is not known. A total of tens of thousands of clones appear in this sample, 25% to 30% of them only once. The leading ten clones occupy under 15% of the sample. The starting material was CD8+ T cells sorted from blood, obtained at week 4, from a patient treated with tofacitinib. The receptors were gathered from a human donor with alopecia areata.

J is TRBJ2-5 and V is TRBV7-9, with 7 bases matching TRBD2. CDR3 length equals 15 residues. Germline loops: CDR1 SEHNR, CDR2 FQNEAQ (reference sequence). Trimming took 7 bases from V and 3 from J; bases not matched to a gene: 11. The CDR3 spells CASTRYPAGEETQYF. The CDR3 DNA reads TGTGCCAGCACGCGCTATCCTGCGGGAGAAGAGACCCAGTACTTC.

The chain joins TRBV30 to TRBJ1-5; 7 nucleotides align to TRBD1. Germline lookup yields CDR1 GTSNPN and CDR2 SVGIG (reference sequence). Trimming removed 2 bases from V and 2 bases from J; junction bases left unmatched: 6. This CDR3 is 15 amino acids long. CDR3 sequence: CAWSSTGVGNQPQHF. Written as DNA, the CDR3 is TGTGCCTGGAGTTCTACAGGGGTAGGCAATCAGCCCCAGCATTTT.

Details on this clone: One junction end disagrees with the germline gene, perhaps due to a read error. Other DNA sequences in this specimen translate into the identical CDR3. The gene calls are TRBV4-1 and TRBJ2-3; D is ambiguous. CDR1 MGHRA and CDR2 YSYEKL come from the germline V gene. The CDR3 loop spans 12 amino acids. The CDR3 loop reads CASSQATDTQYF. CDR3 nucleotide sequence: TGTGCCAGCAGCCAAGCCACAGATACGCAGTATTTT.

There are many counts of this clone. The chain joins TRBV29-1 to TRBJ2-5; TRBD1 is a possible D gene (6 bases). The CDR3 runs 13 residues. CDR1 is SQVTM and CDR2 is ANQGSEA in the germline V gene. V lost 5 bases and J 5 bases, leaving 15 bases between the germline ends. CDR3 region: CSVLSGVVETQYF. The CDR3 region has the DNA TGCAGCGTTCTTTCAGGGGTTGTCGAGACCCAGTACTTC. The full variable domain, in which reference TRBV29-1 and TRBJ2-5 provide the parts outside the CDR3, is SAVISQKPSRDICQRGTSLTIQCQVDSQVTMMFWYRQQPGQSLTLIATANQGSEATYESGFVIDKFPISRPNLTFSTLTVSNMSPEDSSIYLCSVLSGVVETQYFGPGTRLLVL.

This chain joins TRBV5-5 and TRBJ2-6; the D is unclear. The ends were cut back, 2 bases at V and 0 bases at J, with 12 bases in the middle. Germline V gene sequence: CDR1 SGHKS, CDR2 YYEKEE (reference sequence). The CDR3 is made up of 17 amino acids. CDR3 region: CASSLLQSSSGANVLTF. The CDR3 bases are TGTGCCAGCAGCTTACTCCAAAGCAGCTCTGGGGCCAACGTCCTGACTTTC.

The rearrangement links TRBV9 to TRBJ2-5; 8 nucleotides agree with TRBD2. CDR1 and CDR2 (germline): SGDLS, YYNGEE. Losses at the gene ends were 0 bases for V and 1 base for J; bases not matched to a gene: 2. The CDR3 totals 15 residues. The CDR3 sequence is CASSVGGRSQETQYF. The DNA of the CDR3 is TGTGCCAGCAGCGTAGGCGGGAGGTCCCAAGAGACCCAGTACTTC.

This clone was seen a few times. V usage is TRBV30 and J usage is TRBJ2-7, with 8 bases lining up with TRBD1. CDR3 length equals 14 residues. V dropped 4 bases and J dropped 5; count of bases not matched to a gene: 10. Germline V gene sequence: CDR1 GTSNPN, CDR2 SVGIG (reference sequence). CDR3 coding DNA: TGTGCCTGGACCGACAGGGGACCAGGAGACGAGCAGTACTTC. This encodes CAWTDRGPGDEQYF.

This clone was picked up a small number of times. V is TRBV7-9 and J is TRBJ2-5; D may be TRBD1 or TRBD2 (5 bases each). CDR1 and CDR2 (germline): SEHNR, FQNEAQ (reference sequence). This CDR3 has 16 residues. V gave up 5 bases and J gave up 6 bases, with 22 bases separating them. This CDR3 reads CASSRFWQGETKTQYF. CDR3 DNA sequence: TGTGCCAGCAGCCGCTTCTGGCAGGGAGAGACGAAGACCCAGTACTTC.

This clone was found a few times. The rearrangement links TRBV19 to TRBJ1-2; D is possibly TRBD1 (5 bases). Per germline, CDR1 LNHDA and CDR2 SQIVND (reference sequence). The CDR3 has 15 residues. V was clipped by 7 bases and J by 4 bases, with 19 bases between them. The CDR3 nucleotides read TGTGCCAGTACCCCCGGGGTAGGGGTCCTCTATGGCTACACCTTC. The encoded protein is CASTPGVGVLYGYTF.

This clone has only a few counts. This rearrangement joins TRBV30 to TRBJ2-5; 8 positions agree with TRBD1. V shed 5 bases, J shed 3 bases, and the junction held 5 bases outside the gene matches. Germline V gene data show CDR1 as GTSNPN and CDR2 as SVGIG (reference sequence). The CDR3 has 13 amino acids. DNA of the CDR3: TGTGCCTGGGGTAACAGGGGGAAAGAGACCCAGTACTTC. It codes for CAWGNRGKETQYF.

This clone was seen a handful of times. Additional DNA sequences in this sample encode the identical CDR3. The CDR3 region is CASKGGNQPQHF. Here the CDR3 DNA reads TGTGCCAGTAAGGGCGGCAATCAGCCCCAGCATTTT. J is TRBJ1-5 and V is TRBV19; no firm D call. V was cut by 7 bases and J by 2 bases, with 6 bases left in between. The CDR3 is made up of 12 amino acids. Germline V lookup: CDR1 LNHDA, CDR2 SQIVND (reference sequence).

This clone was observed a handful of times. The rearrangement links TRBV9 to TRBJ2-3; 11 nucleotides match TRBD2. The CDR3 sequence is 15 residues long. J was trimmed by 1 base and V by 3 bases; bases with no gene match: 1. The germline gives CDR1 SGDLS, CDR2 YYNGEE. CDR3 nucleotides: TGTGCCAGCAGCGAGGGACTAGCGGGCACAGATACGCAGTATTTT. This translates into CASSEGLAGTDTQYF.

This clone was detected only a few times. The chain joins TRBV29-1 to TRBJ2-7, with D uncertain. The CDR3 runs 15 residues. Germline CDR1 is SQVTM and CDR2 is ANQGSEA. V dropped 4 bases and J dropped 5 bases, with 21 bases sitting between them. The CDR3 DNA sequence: TGCAGCGTTGTTGTTAGGGCTAGGCTGTTCCACGAGCAGTACTTC. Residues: CSVVVRARLFHEQYF.

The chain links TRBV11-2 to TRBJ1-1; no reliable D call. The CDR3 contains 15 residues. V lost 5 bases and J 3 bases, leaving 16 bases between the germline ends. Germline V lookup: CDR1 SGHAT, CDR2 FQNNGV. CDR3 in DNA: TGTGCCAGCAGCCAAAGACAAGGACTATACACTGAAGCTTTCTTT. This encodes CASSQRQGLYTEAFF.

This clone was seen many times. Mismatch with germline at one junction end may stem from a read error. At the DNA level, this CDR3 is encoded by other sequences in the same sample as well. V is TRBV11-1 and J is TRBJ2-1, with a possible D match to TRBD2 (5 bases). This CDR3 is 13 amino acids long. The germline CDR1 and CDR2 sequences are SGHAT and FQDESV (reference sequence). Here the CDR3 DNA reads TGCGCCAGCAGCCAAGAGGGTTCCAATGAGCAGTTCTTC. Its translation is CASSQEGSNEQFF.

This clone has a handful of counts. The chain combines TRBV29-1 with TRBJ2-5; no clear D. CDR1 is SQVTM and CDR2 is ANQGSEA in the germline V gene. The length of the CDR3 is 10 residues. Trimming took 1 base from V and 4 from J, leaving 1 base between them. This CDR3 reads CSVEAETQYF. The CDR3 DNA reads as TGCAGCGTTGAAGCAGAGACCCAGTACTTC. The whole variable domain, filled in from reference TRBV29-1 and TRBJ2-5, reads SAVISQKPSRDICQRGTSLTIQCQVDSQVTMMFWYRQQPGQSLTLIATANQGSEATYESGFVIDKFPISRPNLTFSTLTVSNMSPEDSSIYLCSVEAETQYFGPGTRLLVL.

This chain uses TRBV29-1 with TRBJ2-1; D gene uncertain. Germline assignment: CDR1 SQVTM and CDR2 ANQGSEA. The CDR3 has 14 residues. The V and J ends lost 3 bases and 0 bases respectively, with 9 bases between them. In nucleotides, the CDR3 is TGCAGCGTTGATCGCGGCGTCTCCTACAATGAGCAGTTCTTC. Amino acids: CSVDRGVSYNEQFF.

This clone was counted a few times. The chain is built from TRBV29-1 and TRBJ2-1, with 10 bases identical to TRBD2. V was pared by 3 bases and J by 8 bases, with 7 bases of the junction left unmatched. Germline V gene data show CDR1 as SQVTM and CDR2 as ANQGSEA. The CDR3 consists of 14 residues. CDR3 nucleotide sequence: TGCAGCGTTGACAGCGGGAGGGCGTTCGATGAGCAGTTCTTC. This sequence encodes CSVDSGRAFDEQFF.

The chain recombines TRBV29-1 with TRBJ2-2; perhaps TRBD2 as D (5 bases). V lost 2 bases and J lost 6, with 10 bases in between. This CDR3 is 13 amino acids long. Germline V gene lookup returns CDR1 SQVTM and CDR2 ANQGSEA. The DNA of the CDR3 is TGCAGCGTTGAACGGGGAAACCCCGGGGAGCTGTTTTTT. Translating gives CSVERGNPGELFF.

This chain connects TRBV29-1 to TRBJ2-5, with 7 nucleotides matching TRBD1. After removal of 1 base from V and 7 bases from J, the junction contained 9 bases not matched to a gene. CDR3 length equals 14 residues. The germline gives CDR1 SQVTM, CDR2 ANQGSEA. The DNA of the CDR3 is TGCAGCGTTGAAGGCCAGACAGGGAAGGGGACCCAGTACTTC. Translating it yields CSVEGQTGKGTQYF.

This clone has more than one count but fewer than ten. The CDR3 is CSARTSGTGELFF. As DNA, the CDR3 is TGCAGCGCCCGGACTAGCGGGACCGGGGAGCTGTTTTTT. The chain employs TRBV29-1 and TRBJ2-2; TRBD2 agrees at 11 bases. Germline trimming cut 7 bases from V and 5 bases from J; bases unmatched to any gene: 3. CDR1 and CDR2 (germline): SQVTM, ANQGSEA. CDR3 length equals 13 residues.

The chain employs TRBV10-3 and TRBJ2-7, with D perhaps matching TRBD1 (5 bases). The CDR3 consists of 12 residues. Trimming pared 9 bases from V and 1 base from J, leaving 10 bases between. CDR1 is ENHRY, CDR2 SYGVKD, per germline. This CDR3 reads CAMGSGSYEQYF. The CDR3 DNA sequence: TGTGCCATGGGTTCAGGGTCCTACGAGCAGTACTTC.

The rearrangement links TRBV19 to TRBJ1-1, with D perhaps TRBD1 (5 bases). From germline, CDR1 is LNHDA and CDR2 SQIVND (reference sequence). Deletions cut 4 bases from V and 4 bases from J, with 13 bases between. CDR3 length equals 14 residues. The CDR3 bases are TGTGCCAGTAGTACCCTTAGTAGGGGCACTGAAGCTTTCTTT. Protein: CASSTLSRGTEAFF.

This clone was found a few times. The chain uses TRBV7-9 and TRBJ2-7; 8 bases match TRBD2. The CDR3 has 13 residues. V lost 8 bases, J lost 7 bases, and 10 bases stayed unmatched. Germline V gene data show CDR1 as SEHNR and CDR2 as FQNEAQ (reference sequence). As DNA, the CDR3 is TGTGCCAGCGGAGAGCGGGGGCGCTGGGAGCAGTACTTC. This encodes CASGERGRWEQYF.

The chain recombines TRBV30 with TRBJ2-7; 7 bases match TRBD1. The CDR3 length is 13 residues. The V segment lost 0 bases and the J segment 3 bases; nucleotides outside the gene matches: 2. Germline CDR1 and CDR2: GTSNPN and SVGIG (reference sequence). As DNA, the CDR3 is TGTGCCTGGAGTGTACGACAGGGCTACGAGCAGTACTTC. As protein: CAWSVRQGYEQYF.

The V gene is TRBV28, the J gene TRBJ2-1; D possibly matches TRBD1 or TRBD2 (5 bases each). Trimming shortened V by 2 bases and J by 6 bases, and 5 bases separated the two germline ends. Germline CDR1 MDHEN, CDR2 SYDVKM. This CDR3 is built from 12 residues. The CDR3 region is CASSLGGNEQFF. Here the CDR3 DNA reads TGTGCCAGCAGTTTAGGGGGCAATGAGCAGTTCTTC.

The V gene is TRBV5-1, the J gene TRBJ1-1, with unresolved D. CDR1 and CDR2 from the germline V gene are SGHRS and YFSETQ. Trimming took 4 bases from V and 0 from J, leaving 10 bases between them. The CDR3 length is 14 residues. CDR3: CASSPRPVNTEAFF. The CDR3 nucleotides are TGCGCCAGCAGCCCACGGCCGGTGAACACTGAAGCTTTCTTT.

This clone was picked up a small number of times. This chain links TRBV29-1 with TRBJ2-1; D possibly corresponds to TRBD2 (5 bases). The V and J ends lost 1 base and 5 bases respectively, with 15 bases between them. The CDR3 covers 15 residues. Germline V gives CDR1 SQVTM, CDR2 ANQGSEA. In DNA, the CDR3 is TGCAGCGTTGAAGTGCGGGTAAATACCCACAATGAGCAGTTCTTC. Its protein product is CSVEVRVNTHNEQFF.

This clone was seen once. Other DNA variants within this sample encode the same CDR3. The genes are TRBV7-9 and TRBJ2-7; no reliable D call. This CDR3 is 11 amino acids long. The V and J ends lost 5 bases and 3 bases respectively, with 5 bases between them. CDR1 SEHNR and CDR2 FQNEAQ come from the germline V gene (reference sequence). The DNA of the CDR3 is TGTGCCAGCAGCCCAAACTACGAGCAGTACTTC. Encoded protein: CASSPNYEQYF. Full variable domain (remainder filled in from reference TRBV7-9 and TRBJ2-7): DTGVSQNPRHKITKRGQNVTFRCDPISEHNRLYWYRQTLGQGPEFLTYFQNEAQLEKSRLLSDRFSAERPKGSFSTLEIQRTEQGDSAMYLCASSPNYEQYFGPGTRLTVT.

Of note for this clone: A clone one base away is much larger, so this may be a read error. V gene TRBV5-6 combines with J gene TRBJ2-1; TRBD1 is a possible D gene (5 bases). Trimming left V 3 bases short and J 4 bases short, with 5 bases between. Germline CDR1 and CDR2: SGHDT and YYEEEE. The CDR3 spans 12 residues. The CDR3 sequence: CASSSGYNEQFF. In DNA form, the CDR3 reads TGTGCCAGCAGCTCAGGGTACAATGAGCAGTTCTTC.